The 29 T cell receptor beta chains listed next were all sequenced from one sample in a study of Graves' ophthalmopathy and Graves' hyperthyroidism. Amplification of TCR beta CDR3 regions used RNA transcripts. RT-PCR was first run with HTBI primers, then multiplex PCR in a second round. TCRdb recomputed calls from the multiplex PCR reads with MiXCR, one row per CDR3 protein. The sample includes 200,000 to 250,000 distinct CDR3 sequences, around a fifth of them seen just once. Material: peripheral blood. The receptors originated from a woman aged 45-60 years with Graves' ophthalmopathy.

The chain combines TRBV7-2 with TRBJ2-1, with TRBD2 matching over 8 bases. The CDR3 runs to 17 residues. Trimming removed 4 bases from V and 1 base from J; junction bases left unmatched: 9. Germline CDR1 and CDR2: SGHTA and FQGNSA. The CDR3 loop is CASSWRTSRMSYNEQFF. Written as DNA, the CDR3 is TGTGCCAGCAGCTGGCGGACTAGCCGAATGTCCTACAATGAGCAGTTCTTC.

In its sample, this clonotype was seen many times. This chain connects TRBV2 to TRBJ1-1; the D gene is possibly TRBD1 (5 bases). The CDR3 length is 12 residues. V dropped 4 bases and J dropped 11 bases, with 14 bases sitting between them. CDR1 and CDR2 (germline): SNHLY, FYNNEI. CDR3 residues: CASSGTGPRAFF. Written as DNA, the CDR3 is TGTGCCAGCAGTGGTACAGGCCCCCGGGCTTTCTTT.

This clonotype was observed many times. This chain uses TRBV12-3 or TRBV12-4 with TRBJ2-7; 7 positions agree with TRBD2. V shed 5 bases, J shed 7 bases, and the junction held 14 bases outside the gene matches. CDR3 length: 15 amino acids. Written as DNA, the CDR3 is TGTGCCAGCAGTCCCGGGGGAACGGGAGGTCGTGAGCAGTACTTC. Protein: CASSPGGTGGREQYF.

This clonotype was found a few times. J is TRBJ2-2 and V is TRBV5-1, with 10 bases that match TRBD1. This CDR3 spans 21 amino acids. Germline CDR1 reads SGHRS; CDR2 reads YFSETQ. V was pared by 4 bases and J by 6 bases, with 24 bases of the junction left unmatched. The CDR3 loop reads CASSPRTPLTGGTVRAGELFF. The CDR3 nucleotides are TGCGCCAGCAGCCCGCGGACACCCTTGACAGGGGGCACGGTGAGGGCCGGGGAGCTGTTTTTT. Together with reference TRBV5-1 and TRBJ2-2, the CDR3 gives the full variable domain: KAGVTQTPRYLIKTRGQQVTLSCSPISGHRSVSWYQQTPGQGLQFLFEYFSETQRNKGNFPGRFSGRQFSNSRSEMNVSTLELGDSALYLCASSPRTPLTGGTVRAGELFFGEGSRLTVL.

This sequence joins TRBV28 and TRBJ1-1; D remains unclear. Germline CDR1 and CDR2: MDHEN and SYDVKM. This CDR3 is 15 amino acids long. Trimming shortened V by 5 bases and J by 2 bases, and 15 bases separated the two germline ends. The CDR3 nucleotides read TGTGCCAGCAGTACCCCGACGGAATATAACACTGAAGCTTTCTTT. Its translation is CASSTPTEYNTEAFF.

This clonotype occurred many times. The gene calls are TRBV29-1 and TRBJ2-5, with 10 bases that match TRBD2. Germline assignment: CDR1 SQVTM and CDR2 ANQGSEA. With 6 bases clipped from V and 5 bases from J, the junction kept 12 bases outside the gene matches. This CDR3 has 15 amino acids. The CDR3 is CSVGGASGRGETQYF. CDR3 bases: TGCAGCGTGGGGGGGGCTAGCGGGAGAGGGGAGACCCAGTACTTC.

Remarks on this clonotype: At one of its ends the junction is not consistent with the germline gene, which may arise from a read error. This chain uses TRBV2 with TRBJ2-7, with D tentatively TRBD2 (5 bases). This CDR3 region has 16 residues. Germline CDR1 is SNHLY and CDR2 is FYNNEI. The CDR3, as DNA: TGTGCCAGCACCGTGCGTAGGAGAGGGAGAACCTACGAGCAGTCCTTC. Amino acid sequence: CASTVRRRGRTYEQSF.

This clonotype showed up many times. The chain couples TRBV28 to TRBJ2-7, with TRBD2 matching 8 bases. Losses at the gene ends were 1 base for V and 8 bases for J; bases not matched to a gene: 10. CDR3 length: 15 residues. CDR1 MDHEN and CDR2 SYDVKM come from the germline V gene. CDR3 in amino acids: CASSLLAGTTDQQYF. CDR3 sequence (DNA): TGTGCCAGCAGTTTATTAGCGGGGACAACCGACCAGCAGTACTTC.

For the CDR3, the DNA is TGTGCCAGCTCACCCGGCGGGGGACTAGCGGGAAACTACGAGCAGTACTTC. It codes for CASSPGGGLAGNYEQYF. This chain connects TRBV18 to TRBJ2-7, with TRBD2 matching over 13 bases. Germline V gene data show CDR1 as KGHSH and CDR2 as LQKENI. This CDR3 has 17 amino acids. V trimming: 3 bases; J trimming: 3 bases; junction bases outside the gene matches: 8.

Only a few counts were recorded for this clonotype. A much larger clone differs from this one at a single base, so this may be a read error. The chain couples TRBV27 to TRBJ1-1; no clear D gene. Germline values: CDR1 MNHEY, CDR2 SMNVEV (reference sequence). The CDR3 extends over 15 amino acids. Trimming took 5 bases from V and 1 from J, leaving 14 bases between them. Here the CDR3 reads CASSPYIGGNTEAFF. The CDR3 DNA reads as TGTGCCAGCAGTCCATATATAGGAGGGAACACTGAAGCTTTCTTT.

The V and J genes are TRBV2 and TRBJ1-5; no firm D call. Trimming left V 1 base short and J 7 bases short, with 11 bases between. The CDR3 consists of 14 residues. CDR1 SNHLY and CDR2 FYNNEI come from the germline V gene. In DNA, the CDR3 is TGTGCCAGCAGTGAAGGGGAGGCGGGACAGCCCCAGCATTTT. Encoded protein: CASSEGEAGQPQHF.

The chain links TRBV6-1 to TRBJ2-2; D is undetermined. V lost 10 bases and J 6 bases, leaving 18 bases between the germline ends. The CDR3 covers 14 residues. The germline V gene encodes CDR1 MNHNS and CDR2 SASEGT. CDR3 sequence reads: CATDLGIIAGELFF. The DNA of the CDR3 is TGTGCCACCGATTTAGGGATAATCGCCGGGGAGCTGTTTTTT.

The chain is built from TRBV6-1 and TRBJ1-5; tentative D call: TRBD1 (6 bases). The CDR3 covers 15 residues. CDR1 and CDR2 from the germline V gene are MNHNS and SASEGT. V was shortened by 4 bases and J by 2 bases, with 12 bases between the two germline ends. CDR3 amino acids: CASSVGGSGNQPQHF. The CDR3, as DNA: TGTGCCAGCAGTGTAGGGGGTTCGGGCAATCAGCCCCAGCATTTT.

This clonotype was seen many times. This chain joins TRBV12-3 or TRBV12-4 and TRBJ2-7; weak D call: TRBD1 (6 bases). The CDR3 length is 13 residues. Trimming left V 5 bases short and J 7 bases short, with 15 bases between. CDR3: CASSLDRFGEQYF. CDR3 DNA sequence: TGTGCCAGCAGTCTAGACAGGTTTGGGGAGCAGTACTTC.

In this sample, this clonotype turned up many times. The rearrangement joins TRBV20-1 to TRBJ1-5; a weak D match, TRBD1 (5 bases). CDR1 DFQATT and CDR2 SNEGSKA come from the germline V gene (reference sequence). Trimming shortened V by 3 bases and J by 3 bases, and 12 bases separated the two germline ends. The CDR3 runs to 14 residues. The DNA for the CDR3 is TGCAGTGCTAGTTTCTCAGGGACCAATCAGCCCCAGCATTTT. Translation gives CSASFSGTNQPQHF.

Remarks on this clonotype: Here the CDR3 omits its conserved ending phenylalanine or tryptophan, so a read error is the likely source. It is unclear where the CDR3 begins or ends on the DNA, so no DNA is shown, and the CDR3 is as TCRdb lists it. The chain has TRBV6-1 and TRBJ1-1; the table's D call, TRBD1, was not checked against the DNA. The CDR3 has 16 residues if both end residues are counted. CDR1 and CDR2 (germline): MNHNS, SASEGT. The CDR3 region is CASSGPRLSQATEGGG.

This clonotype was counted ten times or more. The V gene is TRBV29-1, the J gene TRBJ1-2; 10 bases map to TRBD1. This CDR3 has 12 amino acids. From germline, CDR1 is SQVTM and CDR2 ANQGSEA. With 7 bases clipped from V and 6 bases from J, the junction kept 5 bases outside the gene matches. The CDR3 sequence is CSAWDRGNGYTF. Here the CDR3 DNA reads TGCAGCGCATGGGACAGGGGAAATGGCTACACCTTC. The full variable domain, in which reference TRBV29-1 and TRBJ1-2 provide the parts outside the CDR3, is SAVISQKPSRDICQRGTSLTIQCQVDSQVTMMFWYRQQPGQSLTLIATANQGSEATYESGFVIDKFPISRPNLTFSTLTVSNMSPEDSSIYLCSAWDRGNGYTFGSGTRLTVV.

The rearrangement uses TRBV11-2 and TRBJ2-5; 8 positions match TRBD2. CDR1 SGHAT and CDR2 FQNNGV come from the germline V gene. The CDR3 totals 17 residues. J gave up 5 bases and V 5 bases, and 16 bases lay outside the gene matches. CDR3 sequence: CASSPYPSGRAKETQYF. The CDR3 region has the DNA TGTGCCAGCAGCCCCTACCCCAGCGGGAGAGCAAAGGAGACCCAGTACTTC.

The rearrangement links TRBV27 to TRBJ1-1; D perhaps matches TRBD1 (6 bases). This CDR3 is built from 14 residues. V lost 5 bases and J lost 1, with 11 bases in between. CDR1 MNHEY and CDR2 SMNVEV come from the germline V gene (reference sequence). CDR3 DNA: TGTGCCAGCAGTCGGACAGTTCGGAACACTGAAGCTTTCTTT. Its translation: CASSRTVRNTEAFF.

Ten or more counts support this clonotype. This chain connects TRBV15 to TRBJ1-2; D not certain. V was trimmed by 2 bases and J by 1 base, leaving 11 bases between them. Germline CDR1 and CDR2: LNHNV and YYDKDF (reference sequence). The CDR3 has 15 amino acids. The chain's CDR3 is CATSRTDGNNYGYTF. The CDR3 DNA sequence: TGTGCCACCAGCAGAACGGACGGTAATAACTATGGCTACACCTTC.

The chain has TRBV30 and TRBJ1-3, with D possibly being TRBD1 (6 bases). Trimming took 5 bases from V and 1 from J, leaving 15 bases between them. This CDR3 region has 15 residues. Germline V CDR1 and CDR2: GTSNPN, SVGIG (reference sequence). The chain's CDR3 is CAWSTGTISGNTIYF. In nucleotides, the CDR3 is TGTGCCTGGTCGACCGGGACAATTTCTGGAAACACCATATATTTT.

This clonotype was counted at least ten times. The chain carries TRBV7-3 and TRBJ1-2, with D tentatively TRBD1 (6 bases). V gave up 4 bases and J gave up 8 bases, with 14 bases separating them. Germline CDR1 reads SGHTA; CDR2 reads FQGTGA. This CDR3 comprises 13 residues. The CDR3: CASSSQRGSGYTF. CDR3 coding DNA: TGTGCCAGCAGCTCCCAAAGGGGGTCAGGCTACACCTTC.

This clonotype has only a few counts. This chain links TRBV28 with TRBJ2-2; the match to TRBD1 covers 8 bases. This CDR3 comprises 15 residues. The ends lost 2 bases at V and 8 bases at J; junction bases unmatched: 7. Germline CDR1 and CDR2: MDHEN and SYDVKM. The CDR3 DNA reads TGTGCCAGCAGTTTAGTCGGACAGGGTAAAGGGGAGCTGTTTTTT. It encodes CASSLVGQGKGELFF.

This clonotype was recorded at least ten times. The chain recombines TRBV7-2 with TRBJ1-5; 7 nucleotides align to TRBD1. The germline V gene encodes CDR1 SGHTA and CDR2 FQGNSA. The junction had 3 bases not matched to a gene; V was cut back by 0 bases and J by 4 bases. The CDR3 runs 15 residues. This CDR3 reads CASSLAGTENQPQHF. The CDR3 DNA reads TGTGCCAGCAGCTTAGCCGGGACAGAGAATCAGCCCCAGCATTTT. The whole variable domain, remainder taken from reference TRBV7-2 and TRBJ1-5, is GAGVSQSPSNKVTEKGKDVELRCDPISGHTALYWYRQSLGQGLEFLIYFQGNSAPDKSGLPSDRFSAERTGGSVSTLTIQRTQQEDSAVYLCASSLAGTENQPQHFGDGTRLSIL.

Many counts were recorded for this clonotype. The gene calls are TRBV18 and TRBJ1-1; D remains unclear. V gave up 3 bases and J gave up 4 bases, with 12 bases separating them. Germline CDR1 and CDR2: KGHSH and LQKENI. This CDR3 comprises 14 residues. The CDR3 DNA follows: TGTGCCAGCTCACCGGGGAGGGTGGGCACTGAAGCTTTCTTT. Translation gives CASSPGRVGTEAFF.

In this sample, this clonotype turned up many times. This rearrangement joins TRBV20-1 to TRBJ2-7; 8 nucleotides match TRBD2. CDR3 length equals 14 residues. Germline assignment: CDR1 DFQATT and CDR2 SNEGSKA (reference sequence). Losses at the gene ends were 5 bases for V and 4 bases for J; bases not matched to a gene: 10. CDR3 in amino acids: CSALPPGGLYEQYF. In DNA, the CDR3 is TGCAGTGCTCTCCCCCCGGGAGGGCTTTACGAGCAGTACTTC.

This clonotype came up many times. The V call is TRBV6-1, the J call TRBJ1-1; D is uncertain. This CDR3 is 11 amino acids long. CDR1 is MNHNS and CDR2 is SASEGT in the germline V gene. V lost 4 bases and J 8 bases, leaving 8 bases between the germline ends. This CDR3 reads CASSAGGEAFF. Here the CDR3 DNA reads TGTGCCAGCAGTGCCGGTGGGGAAGCTTTCTTT.

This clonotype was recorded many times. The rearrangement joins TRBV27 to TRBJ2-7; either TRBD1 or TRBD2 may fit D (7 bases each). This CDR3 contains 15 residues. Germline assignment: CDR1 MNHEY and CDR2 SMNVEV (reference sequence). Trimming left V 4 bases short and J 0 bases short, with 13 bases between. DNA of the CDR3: TGTGCCAGCAGTTGGGGAGGGGGCAACTCCTACGAGCAGTACTTC. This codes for CASSWGGGNSYEQYF.

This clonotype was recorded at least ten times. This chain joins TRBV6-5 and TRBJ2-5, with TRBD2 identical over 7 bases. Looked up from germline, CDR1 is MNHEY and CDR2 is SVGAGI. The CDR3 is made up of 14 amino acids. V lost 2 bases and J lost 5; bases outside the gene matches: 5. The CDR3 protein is CASSYPGRKETQYF. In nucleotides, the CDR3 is TGTGCCAGCAGTTACCCCGGGAGGAAGGAGACCCAGTACTTC.